These T cell receptor beta chains were read from a single sample in a study of T cells in Graves' hyperthyroidism and ophthalmopathy. TCRdb reprocessed the multiplex PCR reads with MiXCR, giving one entry per CDR3 protein. The repertoire holds approximately 400,000 distinct CDR3 sequences, 15% seen once, with about 33% in the top ten. The sample was blood. These receptors were obtained from a woman in her twenties or thirties with Graves' hyperthyroidism. Each CDR3 is given with its conserved first and last residue. The D gene is left open where the match is weak. For some rows the clone size is stated as once, few or many, or as a class when expanded; others skip it.

D	V	J	size	CDR3	DNA
-	TRBV2	TRBJ1-1	many	CASSRDGDTEAFF	TGTGCCAGCAGTCGGGACGGCGACACTGAAGCTTTCTTT
-	TRBV30	TRBJ2-1	many	CAWSSGNGLGDLFF	TGTGCCTGGAGTTCAGGGAATGGGCTAGGCGACTTGTTCTTC
TRBD2	TRBV20-1	TRBJ2-1	many	CSARGGLGTSGRGEGWNEQFF	TGCAGTGCTAGAGGTGGTTTAGGAACTAGCGGGAGAGGCGAGGGCTGGAATGAGCAGTTCTTC
TRBD1	TRBV24-1	TRBJ2-2	-	CATTYEGADTGELFF	TGTGCCACCACCTATGAGGGGGCGGACACCGGGGAGCTGTTTTTT
-	TRBV20-1	TRBJ1-5	-	CSARMWGTHDSNQPQHF	TGCAGTGCTAGGATGTGGGGGACACATGATAGCAATCAGCCCCAGCATTTT
TRBD1	TRBV18	TRBJ2-1	few	CASSPSRGQVSYNEQFF	TGTGCCAGCTCACCCTCTAGGGGACAGGTCTCCTACAATGAGCAGTTCTTC
-	TRBV5-1	TRBJ2-2	few	CASSDSLGLANTGELFF	TGCGCCAGCAGCGACTCTCTCGGCTTAGCGAACACCGGGGAGCTGTTTTTT
-	TRBV12-3/TRBV12-4	TRBJ1-5	-	CASSYSAGVNQPQHF	TGTGCCAGCAGCTACTCGGCGGGGGTAAATCAGCCCCAGCATTTT
TRBD2	TRBV5-5	TRBJ2-3	many	CASSWGRAQSSTDTQYF	TGTGCCAGCAGCTGGGGGAGGGCGCAAAGTAGCACAGATACGCAGTATTTT
-	TRBV5-1	TRBJ1-4	-	CASSPSLSAANEKLFF	TGCGCCAGCAGCCCAAGCTTATCGGCGGCTAATGAAAAACTGTTTTTT
-	TRBV3-1	TRBJ2-5	-	CASSQDPRGLETQYF	TGTGCCAGCAGCCAAGATCCTCGGGGCTTGGAGACCCAGTACTTC
-	TRBV12-3/TRBV12-4	TRBJ1-2	many	CASSPPRSTGQGGYGYTF	TGTGCCAGCAGCCCCCCAAGGAGTACGGGCCAGGGCGGCTATGGCTACACCTTC
TRBD1	TRBV29-1	TRBJ2-1	few	CSVGTGSYNEQFF	TGCAGCGTCGGGACAGGCTCCTACAATGAGCAGTTCTTC
TRBD2	TRBV5-1	TRBJ2-3	-	CASTRTSGGITDTQYF	TGCGCCAGCACCCGGACTAGCGGGGGAATCACAGATACGCAGTATTTT
-	TRBV5-1	TRBJ1-6	-	CASSPVEGINSPLHF	TGCGCCAGCAGCCCCGTGGAGGGCATAAATTCACCCCTCCACTTT
TRBD1	TRBV18	TRBJ2-1	few	CASSQRTGGQNEQFF	TGTGCCAGCTCACAACGGACAGGGGGCCAGAATGAGCAGTTCTTC
TRBD1	TRBV12-3/TRBV12-4	TRBJ2-1	many	CASSLSGGGEQFF	TGTGCCAGCAGTTTATCAGGGGGCGGAGAGCAGTTCTTC
TRBD2	TRBV9	TRBJ2-1	-	CASSDPRGGLVTFYEQFF	TGTGCCAGCAGCGACCCAAGAGGGGGACTAGTTACTTTCTATGAGCAGTTCTTC
-	TRBV6-5	TRBJ1-1	few	CASSYSGSMNTEAFF	TGTGCCAGCAGTTACTCCGGGAGCATGAACACTGAAGCTTTCTTT
-	TRBV28	TRBJ1-2	many	CASRQDPVDYGYTF	TGTGCCAGCAGACAAGACCCGGTAGACTATGGCTACACCTTC
-	TRBV7-9	TRBJ1-4	few	CASSAGRTLNEKLFF	TGTGCCAGCAGCGCAGGACGGACGCTTAATGAAAAACTGTTTTTT
-	TRBV7-9	TRBJ2-2	many	CASSSPEAPSGELFF	TGTGCCAGCAGCTCGCCCGAAGCACCGTCCGGGGAGCTGTTTTTT
-	TRBV3-1	TRBJ1-3	-	CASSLRDTGNTIYF	TGTGCCAGCAGCCTCCGGGACACTGGAAACACCATATATTTT
-	TRBV6-5	TRBJ2-7	many	CASSYSGPRPSYEQYF	TGTGCCAGCAGTTACTCCGGGCCTCGACCATCCTACGAGCAGTACTTC
-	TRBV6-1	TRBJ2-2	many	CASSEGPGVRGELFF	TGTGCCAGCAGTGAAGGTCCCGGGGTGAGAGGGGAGCTGTTTTTT
-	TRBV28	TRBJ2-1	many	CASSVSLVEQFF	TGTGCCAGCAGCGTCTCCCTGGTCGAGCAGTTCTTC
TRBD1	TRBV6-1	TRBJ2-7	many	CASKVGTGGRWSTEQYF	TGTGCCAGCAAGGTTGGGACAGGGGGCCGTTGGTCTACGGAGCAGTACTTC
-	TRBV27	TRBJ2-1	many	CASSPTRGEQFF	TGTGCCAGCAGTCCGACGAGGGGTGAGCAGTTCTTC
TRBD2	TRBV28	TRBJ2-3	-	CASSLPGATSGRLSTDTQYF	TGTGCCAGCAGCCTACCCGGTGCGACTAGCGGGAGGCTTAGCACAGATACGCAGTATTTT
-	TRBV28	TRBJ1-5	few	CASMLTPRGNQPQHF	TGTGCCAGCATGTTGACCCCCAGAGGCAATCAGCCCCAGCATTTT
-	TRBV7-2	TRBJ2-1	many	CASSLALHEQFF	TGTGCCAGCAGCTTAGCGCTCCATGAGCAGTTCTTC
-	TRBV24-1	TRBJ2-1	many	CATSDAGKGWEQFF	TGTGCCACCAGTGATGCCGGGAAGGGCTGGGAGCAGTTCTTC
-	TRBV28	TRBJ1-1	many	CASSLYGIGMNTEAFF	TGTGCCAGCAGTTTATACGGGATTGGGATGAACACTGAAGCTTTCTTT
-	TRBV19	TRBJ2-7	-	CASSVRGGSSYEQYF	TGTGCCAGTAGTGTGCGTGGGGGGTCATCCTACGAGCAGTACTTC
TRBD1	TRBV5-1	TRBJ1-2	-	CASSSLTGLEGYTF	TGCGCCAGCAGCTCGTTGACAGGGTTAGAGGGCTACACCTTC
-	TRBV2	TRBJ2-1	many	CASSSNEQFF	TGTGCCAGCAGTTCCAATGAGCAGTTCTTC
-	TRBV6-1	TRBJ2-7	many	CASSEQGAGLSYEQYF	TGTGCCAGCAGTGAACAAGGGGCAGGGCTCTCCTACGAGCAGTACTTC
-	TRBV7-9	TRBJ2-7	many	CASSFGGSPYEQYF	TGTGCCAGCAGCTTCGGAGGGTCCCCCTACGAGCAGTACTTC
TRBD2	TRBV20-1	TRBJ2-7	many	CSAPPASGSSYEQYF	TGCAGTGCCCCCCCCGCTAGCGGGAGTAGCTACGAGCAGTACTTC
-	TRBV5-6	TRBJ1-2	few	CASSLEAVTYGYTF	TGTGCCAGCAGCTTGGAGGCAGTCACCTATGGCTACACCTTC
-	TRBV19	TRBJ1-5	few	CASSIGGGRHPQHF	TGTGCCAGTAGTATAGGGGGCGGACGGCATCCCCAGCATTTT
TRBD2	TRBV7-9	TRBJ2-4	many	CASSLSAGVIAGAKNIQYF	TGTGCCAGCAGCTTAAGCGCGGGAGTAATCGCGGGGGCCAAAAACATTCAGTACTTC
-	TRBV27	TRBJ2-1	many	CASSATGSQAEQFF	TGTGCCAGCAGTGCCACGGGATCCCAGGCCGAGCAGTTCTTC
-	TRBV3-1	TRBJ2-2	many	CASSPFGGGANTGELFF	TGTGCCAGCAGCCCCTTTGGAGGGGGCGCGAACACCGGGGAGCTGTTTTTT
-	TRBV6-1	TRBJ1-6	-	CASSPKGVNNSPLHF	TGTGCCAGCAGCCCGAAAGGGGTAAATAATTCACCCCTCCACTTT